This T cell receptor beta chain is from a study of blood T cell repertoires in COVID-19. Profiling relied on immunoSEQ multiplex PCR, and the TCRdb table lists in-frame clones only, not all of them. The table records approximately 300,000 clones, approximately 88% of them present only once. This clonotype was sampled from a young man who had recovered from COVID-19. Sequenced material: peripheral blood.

The CDR3 loop is CASSPSPGTVSEAFF. CDR3 nucleotide sequence: TGTGCCAGCAGTCCGAGCCCCGGGACAGTCTCTGAAGCTTTCTTT. The rearrangement uses TRBV6-5 and TRBJ1-1; 7 nucleotides match TRBD1. The CDR3 has 15 amino acids. The J segment lost 6 bases and the V segment lost 5 bases, leaving 12 bases of the junction unmatched. Germline V gives CDR1 MNHEY, CDR2 SVGAGI.